This entry describes one T cell receptor beta chain. Its target is unknown. Sequencing was performed with immunoSEQ multiplex PCR; in TCRdb, only in-frame clones are kept and a portion is missing. The data hold tens of thousands of clones, with about three quarters observed a single time. These data come from a study of PD-1 blockade in classical Hodgkin lymphoma. Study as a whole: Intravenous nivolumab at 3 mg/kg was given to patients every 2 weeks.

All patients experienced relapse after autologous stem cell transplantation, and brentuximab vedotin exposure was variable. Classification of best responses gave complete response, partial response or progressive disease. The study's findings and limits: Newly diagnosed patients reportedly trailed healthy donors in baseline TCR diversity.

The germline gives CDR1 SGHTA, CDR2 FQGNSA. Trimming took off 1 base at V and 1 base at J, with 19 bases between the two ends. The length of the CDR3 is 18 residues. This sequence was found in a human donor with classical Hodgkin lymphoma. Sequenced material: peripheral blood mononuclear cells (PBMCs), taken before the second cycle of nivolumab. The V call is TRBV7-2, the J call TRBJ2-5, with D perhaps matching TRBD2 (6 bases). CDR3 bases: TGTGCCAGCAGCTTAGTGGCTGGAGGGGCCACGGGCCAAGAGACCCAGTACTTC. This sequence encodes CASSLVAGGATGQETQYF.